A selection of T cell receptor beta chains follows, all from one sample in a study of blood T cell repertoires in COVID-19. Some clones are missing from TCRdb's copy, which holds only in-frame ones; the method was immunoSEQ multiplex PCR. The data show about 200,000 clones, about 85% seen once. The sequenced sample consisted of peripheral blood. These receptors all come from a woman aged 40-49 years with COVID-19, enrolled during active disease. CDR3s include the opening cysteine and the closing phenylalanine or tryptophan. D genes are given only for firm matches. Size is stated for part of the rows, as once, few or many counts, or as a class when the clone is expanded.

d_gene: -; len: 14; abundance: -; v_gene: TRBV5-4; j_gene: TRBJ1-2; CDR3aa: CASSRIGTGFGYTF; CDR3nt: TGTGCCAGCAGCCGGATAGGTACAGGGTTCGGCTACACCTTC
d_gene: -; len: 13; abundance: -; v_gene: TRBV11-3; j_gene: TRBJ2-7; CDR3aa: CASSLSQSYEQYF; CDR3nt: TGTGCCAGCAGCCTCAGTCAAAGCTACGAGCAGTACTTC
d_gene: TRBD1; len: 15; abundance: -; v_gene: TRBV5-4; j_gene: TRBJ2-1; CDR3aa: CASSPRTGVYNEQFF; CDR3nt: TGTGCCAGCAGCCCTCGGACAGGGGTTTACAATGAGCAGTTCTTC
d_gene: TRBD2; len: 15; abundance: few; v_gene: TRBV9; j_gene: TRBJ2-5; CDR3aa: CASSKSGRGQETQYF; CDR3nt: TGTGCCAGCAGCAAGAGCGGGAGAGGGCAAGAGACCCAGTACTTC
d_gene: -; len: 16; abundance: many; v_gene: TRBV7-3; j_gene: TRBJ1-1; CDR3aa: CASSLIRPSGGTEAFF; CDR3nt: TGTGCCAGCAGCTTAATTCGGCCCTCCGGCGGCACTGAAGCTTTCTTT
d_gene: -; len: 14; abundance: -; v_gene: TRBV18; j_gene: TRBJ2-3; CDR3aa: CASSPPVRADTQYF; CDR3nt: TGTGCCAGCTCACCCCCCGTCAGGGCGGATACGCAGTATTTT
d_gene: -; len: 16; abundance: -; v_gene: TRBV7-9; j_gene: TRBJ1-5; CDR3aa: CASSPWGGDSNQPQHF; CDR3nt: TGTGCCAGCAGCCCTTGGGGAGGGGATAGCAATCAGCCCCAGCATTTT
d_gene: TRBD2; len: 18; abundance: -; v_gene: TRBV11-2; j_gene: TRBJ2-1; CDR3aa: CASSTLGRGETTDNEQFF; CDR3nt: TGTGCCAGCAGCACGCTCGGACGGGGGGAAACGACGGACAATGAGCAGTTCTTC
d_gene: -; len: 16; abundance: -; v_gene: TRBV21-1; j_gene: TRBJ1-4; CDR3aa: CASSKVGPRINEKLFF; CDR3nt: TGTGCCAGCAGCAAAGTTGGGCCCAGGATTAATGAAAAACTGTTTTTT
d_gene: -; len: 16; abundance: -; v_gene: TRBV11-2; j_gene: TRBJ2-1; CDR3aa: CASSPQTGLGHNEQFF; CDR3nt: TGTGCCAGCAGCCCGCAAACAGGCTTAGGTCACAATGAGCAGTTCTTC
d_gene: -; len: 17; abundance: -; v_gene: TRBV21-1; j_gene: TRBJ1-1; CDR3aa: CASSKGSRRPGGTEAFF; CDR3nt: TGTGCCAGCAGCAAAGGGAGTAGAAGGCCCGGGGGCACTGAAGCTTTCTTT
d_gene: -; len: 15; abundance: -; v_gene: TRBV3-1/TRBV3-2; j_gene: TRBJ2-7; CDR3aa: CASSQDSSAAYEQYF; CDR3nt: TGTGCCAGCAGCCAAGATTCCAGTGCAGCCTACGAGCAGTACTTC
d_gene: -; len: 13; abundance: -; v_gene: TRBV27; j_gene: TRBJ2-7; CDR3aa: CASSITSLYEQYF; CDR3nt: TGTGCCAGCAGTATAACTAGCCTATACGAGCAGTACTTC
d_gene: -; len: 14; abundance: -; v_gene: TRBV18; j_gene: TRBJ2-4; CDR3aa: CASSPPRGENIQYF; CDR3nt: TGTGCCAGCTCACCACCACGAGGTGAAAACATTCAGTACTTC
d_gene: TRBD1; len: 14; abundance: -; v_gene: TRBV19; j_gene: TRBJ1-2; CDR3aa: CAIPTPGQLYGYTF; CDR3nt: TGTGCCATTCCGACCCCGGGACAGCTTTATGGCTACACCTTC
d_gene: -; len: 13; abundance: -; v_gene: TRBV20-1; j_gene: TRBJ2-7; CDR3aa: CSASALSTYEQYF; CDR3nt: TGCAGTGCTAGTGCTCTATCCACCTACGAGCAGTACTTC